This T cell receptor (beta chain) comes out of a study of blood T cell repertoires in COVID-19. At the level of the study: Collection of acute and convalescent COVID-19 samples took place in the United States, Italy and Spain. PBMCs, B-cell-depleted T cells, or T cells were the source of the cDNA or gDNA that made up the material.

The CDR3 has 16 amino acids. Trimming removed 5 bases at V and 0 bases at J, with 11 bases between. The germline V gene encodes CDR1 SGHTA and CDR2 FQGNSA. Per the original data handling: It was from reference gene primer amplification that nucleated cell counts were estimated. Libraries were prepared by immunoSEQ multiplex PCR; TCRdb keeps only in-frame clonotypes and omits some of them. Clone size and V and J calls were adopted from that table, with D and trimming inferred from the DNA. This sample carries roughly 140,000 clones, around four fifths of them seen once, and the ten largest clones take around two fifths.

This sequence joins TRBV7-2 and TRBJ1-6; tentative D call: TRBD1 (6 bases). This clonotype originated in a human donor in a cohort sampled during active COVID-19. Sequencing was carried out using peripheral blood. The CDR3 DNA is TGTGCCAGCAGCCTAACAGGGAGCTCCTATAATTCACCCCTCCACTTT. Its protein is CASSLTGSSYNSPLHF.